The 21 T cell receptor beta chains below all came from one sample that was sequenced in a study of OX40 agonist ivuxolimab in advanced cancers. Generated by immunoSEQ multiplex PCR, the TCRdb table keeps only in-frame clones and is missing some. The data hold some 87,000 clones, with about 88% observed a single time. This specimen was CD4+ or CD8+ T cells sorted from blood, taken in a trial of the OX40 agonist ivuxolimab. Receptor source: an adult with an advanced solid tumor such as melanoma, head and neck, liver or kidney cancer.

The genes are TRBV6-1 and TRBJ1-1, with D maybe TRBD1 (6 bases). Germline lookup yields CDR1 MNHNS and CDR2 SASEGT. V was pared by 5 bases and J by 0 bases, with 7 bases between. The CDR3 sequence is 13 residues long. The CDR3 nucleotides read TGTGCCAGCAGTAGGACAGTGAACACTGAAGCTTTCTTT. It yields the protein CASSRTVNTEAFF.

The chain recombines TRBV4-3 with TRBJ2-5; 8 bases are a match to TRBD2. The DNA end lines up better with TRBJ2-7; the J call may be wrong. The CDR3 totals 16 residues. Per germline, CDR1 LGHNA and CDR2 YSLEER. CDR3: CASSRGFSGDSYEQYF. In DNA form, the CDR3 reads TGCGCCAGCAGCCGCGGGTTTAGCGGGGACTCCTACGAGCAGTACTTC.

The rearrangement links TRBV2 to TRBJ2-1, with 7 bases lining up with TRBD1. CDR1 is SNHLY, CDR2 FYNNEI, per germline. J was trimmed by 9 bases and V by 6 bases; bases with no gene match: 8. The CDR3 spans 13 residues. As DNA, the CDR3 is TGTGCCAGCAGGCCGAGAGGGGACAGTGAGCAGTTCTTC. The encoded protein is CASRPRGDSEQFF.

In regard to this clone: Additional DNA sequences in this sample encode the identical CDR3. CDR3 residues: CAWSVGNTIYF. CDR3 DNA sequence: TGTGCCTGGAGTGTCGGAAACACCATATATTTT. The V and J genes are TRBV30 and TRBJ1-3; D is undetermined. Between the trimmed V and J ends, which lost 0 bases and 4 bases, there was a span of 1 base. The CDR3 extends over 11 amino acids. Germline V gene lookup returns CDR1 GTSNPN and CDR2 SVGIG (reference sequence).

V is TRBV7-9 and J is TRBJ2-7, with D possibly called TRBD1 or TRBD2 (5 bases each). V was trimmed by 7 bases and J by 6 bases, leaving 19 bases between them. CDR1 SEHNR and CDR2 FQNEAQ come from the germline V gene (reference sequence). This CDR3 spans 14 amino acids. The DNA for the CDR3 is TGTGCCAGCACCAACACCGACAAGAGGGGCGAGCAGTACTTC. Translated: CASTNTDKRGEQYF.

This rearrangement joins TRBV5-4 to TRBJ1-4; D gene uncertain. V was cut by 0 bases and J by 7 bases, with 10 bases left in between. This CDR3 has 14 residues. Germline V gene lookup returns CDR1 SGHNT and CDR2 YYREEE (reference sequence). CDR3 in DNA: TGTGCCAGCAGCTTGGAGGGTGACGGTGAAAAACTGTTTTTT. Amino acids: CASSLEGDGEKLFF.

The chain joins TRBV19 to TRBJ1-1; the match to TRBD1 covers 7 bases. The V gene end was trimmed by 3 bases and the J gene end by 3 bases; junction bases not matched to a gene: 7. Per germline, CDR1 LNHDA and CDR2 SQIVND (reference sequence). This CDR3 has 15 amino acids. The CDR3, as DNA: TGTGCCAGTAGTATCGTGGGGCAGGGGGACACTGAAGCTTTCTTT. As protein: CASSIVGQGDTEAFF.

V gene TRBV29-1 combines with J gene TRBJ1-2; D is undetermined. V was shortened by 4 bases and J by 6 bases, with 15 bases between the two germline ends. The CDR3 contains 13 residues. Germline lookup yields CDR1 SQVTM and CDR2 ANQGSEA. CDR3 in DNA: TGCAGCGTTGGGCGCGGGCCTGAAGATGGCTACACCTTC. This gives the protein CSVGRGPEDGYTF.

V is TRBV6-5 and J is TRBJ1-1; D possibly corresponds to TRBD1 (5 bases). Germline-derived CDR1 and CDR2 are MNHEY and SVGAGI. The CDR3 loop spans 14 amino acids. Trimming left V 5 bases short and J 5 bases short, with 15 bases between. The CDR3 reads CASSPQAGRTEAFF. The CDR3 coding sequence is TGTGCCAGCAGTCCACAGGCCGGCCGGACTGAAGCTTTCTTT.

The V and J genes are TRBV5-4 and TRBJ2-3; 8 bases line up with TRBD2. Germline lookup yields CDR1 SGHNT and CDR2 YYREEE (reference sequence). Trimming took 0 bases from V and 3 from J; bases not matched to a gene: 3. The CDR3 extends over 15 amino acids. The CDR3 sequence is CASSLAGRETDTQYF. CDR3 nucleotide sequence: TGTGCCAGCAGCTTGGCCGGGAGGGAGACAGATACGCAGTATTTT.

This clone was detected only once. The chain has TRBV7-2 and TRBJ1-1; no clear D gene. The CDR3 length is 14 residues. CDR1 SGHTA and CDR2 FQGNSA come from the germline V gene. V lost 0 bases, J lost 4 bases, and 9 bases lay in between. The CDR3 sequence: CASSLAEGFTEAFF. The CDR3 DNA is TGTGCCAGCAGCTTAGCAGAGGGATTCACTGAAGCTTTCTTT.

The chain has TRBV7-8 and TRBJ2-7; the D gene could be TRBD1 or TRBD2 (5 bases each). The CDR3 has 14 residues. The germline V and J ends were trimmed by 5 bases and 0 bases, with 11 bases remaining between them. Germline V gives CDR1 SGHVS, CDR2 FQNEAQ. The chain's CDR3 is CASSPGPSSYEQYF. CDR3 in DNA: TGTGCCAGCAGCCCGGGACCTAGCTCCTACGAGCAGTACTTC.

V and J are TRBV19 and TRBJ1-6, with TRBD1 matching over 9 bases. This CDR3 has 17 residues. The V and J ends lost 5 bases and 0 bases, in that order; junction bases with no gene match: 5. Germline values: CDR1 LNHDA, CDR2 SQIVND (reference sequence). Written as DNA, the CDR3 is TGTGCCAGTAGTCGGGACAGGGAGAGCTCCTATAATTCACCCCTCCACTTT. Translating gives CASSRDRESSYNSPLHF.

The chain recombines TRBV2 with TRBJ2-1; D might be TRBD2 (6 bases). Trimming took off 0 bases at V and 11 bases at J, with 11 bases between the two ends. CDR3 length: 13 amino acids. Germline V gene data show CDR1 as SNHLY and CDR2 as FYNNEI. CDR3 region: CASSEALRTKQFF. The DNA for the CDR3 is TGTGCCAGCAGTGAAGCGCTACGGACTAAGCAGTTCTTC.

This clone was seen more than once but under ten times. The chain combines TRBV19 with TRBJ1-5; TRBD1 matches 7 bases. Germline CDR1 reads LNHDA; CDR2 reads SQIVND (reference sequence). V was pared by 6 bases and J by 0 bases, with 5 bases of the junction left unmatched. The CDR3 sequence is 15 residues long. In DNA, the CDR3 is TGTGCCAGTAGAAGGACAGGCATTAGCAATCAGCCCCAGCATTTT. This codes for CASRRTGISNQPQHF.

The chain combines TRBV2 with TRBJ1-5, with D possibly TRBD1 on 5 matching bases. V dropped 6 bases and J dropped 3 bases, with 12 bases sitting between them. Per germline, CDR1 SNHLY and CDR2 FYNNEI. The CDR3 contains 14 residues. CDR3: CASRGRQINQPQHF. CDR3 nucleotides: TGTGCCAGCAGGGGTCGACAGATCAATCAGCCCCAGCATTTT.

The chain joins TRBV15 to TRBJ2-1; D call uncertain. This CDR3 has 13 amino acids. Trimming took off 1 base at V and 6 bases at J, with 7 bases between the two ends. The germline V gene has CDR1 LNHNV and CDR2 YYDKDF (reference sequence). CDR3 nucleotides: TGTGCCACCAGCAGAGTCTCTCGCAATGAGCAGTTCTTC. Its protein product is CATSRVSRNEQFF.

CDR3 amino acids: CASSPSGDGYEKLFF. The CDR3, as DNA: TGTGCCAGCTCACCATCAGGGGACGGGTATGAAAAACTGTTTTTT. This chain joins TRBV18 and TRBJ1-4; a possible D gene is TRBD1 (6 bases). Trimming stripped 2 bases from V and 6 bases from J, with 13 bases between. The CDR3 extends over 15 amino acids. Germline values: CDR1 KGHSH, CDR2 LQKENI.

The chain is built from TRBV29-1 and TRBJ1-1; TRBD1 aligns across 7 bases. V shed 4 bases and J 2 bases; nucleotides not matched to a gene: 7. Germline-derived CDR1 and CDR2 are SQVTM and ANQGSEA. CDR3 size: 14 residues. CDR3 DNA: TGCAGCGTTGCACTGACAGGGAGTAACACTGAAGCTTTCTTT. Its translation is CSVALTGSNTEAFF.

This sequence joins TRBV27 and TRBJ2-7; 9 bases map to TRBD1. V shed 3 bases, J shed 1 base, and the junction held 4 bases outside the gene matches. Germline values: CDR1 MNHEY, CDR2 SMNVEV (reference sequence). This CDR3 is built from 15 residues. The CDR3 DNA follows: TGTGCCAGCAGTTTCGGGACAGGGAGGTCCTACGAGCAGTACTTC. Protein sequence: CASSFGTGRSYEQYF.

The V and J genes are TRBV6-1 and TRBJ1-5; D not certain. Germline V gene data show CDR1 as MNHNS and CDR2 as SASEGT. The CDR3 extends over 13 amino acids. The V end was cut by 7 bases, the J end by 11 bases, with 18 bases between. The CDR3 loop reads CASTLGEERSQHF. The CDR3 DNA reads TGTGCCAGCACTCTCGGGGAGGAAAGATCCCAGCATTTT.